This TCR beta chain derives from a study of T cell repertoires in ileal Crohn's disease. With 4 bases clipped from V and 0 bases from J, the junction kept 9 bases outside the gene matches. CDR3 length: 16 amino acids. Germline CDR1 reads SGDLS; CDR2 reads YYNGEE. A note on this clone: Its antigen is currently unknown.

TCRdb keeps only in-frame clones here, not all; method: immunoSEQ multiplex PCR. The sample records 10,000 or so clones, roughly 78% being singletons. Study-wide results and caveats: All patients with clonality above 26.8% had endoscopic recurrence.

The time point is: neoterminal ileum biopsy at postoperative endoscopy, about 6 months after surgery. The sequencing sample was made of ileal tissue. The chain links TRBV9 to TRBJ2-7; TRBD2 aligns across 8 bases. This receptor was taken from an adult with Crohn's disease. CDR3 DNA: TGTGCCAGCAGCCCAGACGGGAGGGGGTTCTCCTACGAGCAGTACTTC. Its translation is CASSPDGRGFSYEQYF.